These 2 T cell receptor beta chains came from one sample sequenced in a study of CD8+CD57+ T cells in acquired aplastic anemia. Researchers used genomic DNA as the template to profile TCR beta VDJ and CDR3. Each CDR3 protein is one row after TCRdb ran MiXCR on the reads. Here the sample spans fewer than 100,000 distinct CDR3 sequences, under 50% being singletons. The sequencing sample was made of sorted CD4+, CD8+, or CD8+CD57+ T cells (not recorded which) from PBMCs. Receptors were obtained from a human donor in good health, serving as a control.

This clonotype was counted between two and nine times. The conserved final phenylalanine or tryptophan is absent from the CDR3, which likely points to a read error. The chain uses TRBV7-8 and TRBJ1-1, with TRBD1 matching 7 bases. The CDR3 has 15 amino acids. J was trimmed by 1 base and V by 6 bases; bases with no gene match: 8. Germline assignment: CDR1 SGHVS and CDR2 FQNEAQ. CDR3 bases: TGTGCCAGCAGTCCCCAGGGACAGACGAACACTGAAGCTTTCCTT. This translates into CASSPQGQTNTEAFL.

The V call is TRBV25-1, the J call TRBJ1-3; 11 nucleotides agree with TRBD1. CDR1 and CDR2 from the germline V gene are MGHDK and SYGVNS. This CDR3 is built from 15 residues. J lost 4 bases, V lost 4 bases, and 3 bases had no gene match. This CDR3 is CASSADRGPGNTIYF. As DNA, the CDR3 is TGTGCCAGCAGTGCGGACAGGGGGCCCGGAAACACCATATATTTT.